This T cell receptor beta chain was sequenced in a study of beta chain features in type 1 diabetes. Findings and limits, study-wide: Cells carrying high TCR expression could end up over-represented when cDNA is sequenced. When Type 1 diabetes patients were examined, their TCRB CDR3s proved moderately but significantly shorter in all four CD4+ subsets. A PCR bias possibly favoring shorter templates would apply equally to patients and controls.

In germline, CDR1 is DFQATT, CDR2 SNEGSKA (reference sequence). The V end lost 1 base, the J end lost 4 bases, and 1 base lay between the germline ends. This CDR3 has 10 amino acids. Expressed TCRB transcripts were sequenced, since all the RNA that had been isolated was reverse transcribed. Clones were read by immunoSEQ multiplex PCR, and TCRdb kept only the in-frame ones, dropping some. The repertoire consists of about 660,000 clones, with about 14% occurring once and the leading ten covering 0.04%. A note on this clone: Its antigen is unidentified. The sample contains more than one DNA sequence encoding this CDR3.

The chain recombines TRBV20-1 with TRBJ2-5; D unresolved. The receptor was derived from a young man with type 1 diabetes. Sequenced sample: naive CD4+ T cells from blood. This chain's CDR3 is CSARVETQYF. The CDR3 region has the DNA TGCAGTGCTAGAGTAGAGACCCAGTACTTC.